This entry is about one T cell receptor beta chain. The target antigen is unknown. Trimming removed 0 bases from V and 5 bases from J, with 8 bases in between. The CDR3 runs 13 residues. Per germline, CDR1 LNHNV and CDR2 YYDKDF (reference sequence). This sample was taken from a study of T cells in Graves' hyperthyroidism and ophthalmopathy. Regions amplified from RNA transcripts were the TCR beta CDR3 regions. A set of HTBI primers served as the primers for a first-round RT-PCR of the TCR CDR3. TCRdb fed the multiplex PCR reads into MiXCR, producing one record per CDR3 protein. The sample contains around 720,000 distinct CDR3 sequences, about 35% of which appear only once. General observations from the study: Ophthalmopathy was told apart from stable hyperthyroidism by a 13 V-J model. In the blood, most expanded thyroid clonotypes above 0.001 appeared as well.

This chain uses TRBV15 with TRBJ2-7, with unresolved D. The sequence derives from a woman in her thirties or forties with Graves' hyperthyroidism. Source material: blood. The CDR3 nucleotides are TGTGCCACCAGCAGAGAGGGGTACAACGAGCAGTACTTC. Translated, it gives CATSREGYNEQYF.